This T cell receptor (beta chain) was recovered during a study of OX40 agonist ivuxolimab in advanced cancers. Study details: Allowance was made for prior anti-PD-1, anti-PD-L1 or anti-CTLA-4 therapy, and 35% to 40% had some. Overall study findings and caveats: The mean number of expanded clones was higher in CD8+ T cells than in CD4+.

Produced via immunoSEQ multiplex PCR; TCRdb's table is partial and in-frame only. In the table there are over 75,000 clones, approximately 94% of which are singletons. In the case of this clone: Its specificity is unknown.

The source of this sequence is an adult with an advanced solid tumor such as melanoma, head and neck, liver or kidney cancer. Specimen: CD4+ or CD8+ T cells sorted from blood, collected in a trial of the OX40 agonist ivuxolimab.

The CDR3 nucleotides read TGTGCCAGCACCCCGACGAGGGGGCATGAGCAGTTCTTC. It specifies CASTPTRGHEQFF. The V gene is TRBV21-1, the J gene TRBJ2-1; the table calls TRBD1, which could not be checked here. TRBV21-1 is annotated as a pseudogene. The CDR3 runs to 13 residues.